The entry below describes one T cell receptor (beta chain). This record belongs to a study of T cell changes during pregnancy in multiple sclerosis. Produced via immunoSEQ multiplex PCR; TCRdb's table is partial and in-frame only. The sample records about 70,000 clones, roughly 94% being singletons. The receptor was derived from a female donor with multiple sclerosis, enrolled in a pregnancy study. This material consisted of peripheral blood, taken in the third trimester of pregnancy.

The CDR3 nucleotides read TGCGCCAGCAGCTTGGTAGGACAGGGTCTCCACGAGCAGTACTTC. It codes for CASSLVGQGLHEQYF. The chain joins TRBV5-1 to TRBJ2-7; 8 bases fit TRBD1. Per germline, CDR1 SGHRS and CDR2 YFSETQ. With 0 bases clipped from V and 5 bases from J, the junction kept 7 bases outside the gene matches. The CDR3 runs to 15 residues.